These T cell receptor beta chains were read from a single sample in a study of blood T cell repertoires in COVID-19. Using immunoSEQ multiplex PCR, the repertoire was profiled, and TCRdb retains in-frame clones only, with some absent. The repertoire holds roughly 250,000 clones, with about nine tenths as singletons. The sample consisted of PBMCs or T cells enriched from blood (not recorded which). The receptors derive from a woman aged 40-49 years with acute COVID-19. The CDR3 runs from the conserved cysteine through the conserved F or W. D genes are given only for firm matches. A row's size may be missing; if present it is once, few, many or a size class.

>once|NA|11|TRBJ2-5|TRBV28
CASGRAVTQYF
TGTGCCAGCGGTAGAGCTGTGACCCAGTACTTC
>NA|NA|16|TRBJ1-4|TRBV6-5
CASSYVGVGTNEKLFF
TGTGCCAGCAGTTACGTCGGGGTAGGAACTAATGAAAAACTGTTTTTT
>NA|NA|11|TRBJ2-2|TRBV2
CASRQMRELFF
TGTGCCAGCAGACAAATGCGGGAGCTGTTTTTT
>NA|NA|15|TRBJ1-4|TRBV30
CAWSVPGTTNEKLFF
TGTGCCTGGAGTGTACCAGGGACAACTAATGAAAAACTGTTTTTT
>NA|NA|11|TRBJ1-2|TRBV29-1
CSVEEIRGYTF
TGCAGCGTTGAAGAGATTCGGGGCTACACCTTC
>NA|TRBD1|15|TRBJ1-6|TRBV2
CASSQGGRGNSPLHF
TGTGCCAGCAGTCAGGGGGGCAGGGGGAATTCACCCCTCCACTTT
>NA|TRBD2|14|TRBJ2-5|TRBV7-2
CATGLAGVQETQYF
TGTGCCACTGGACTAGCGGGGGTTCAAGAGACCCAGTACTTC
>NA|TRBD2|15|TRBJ2-1|TRBV5-4
CASSLSLAGRNEQFF
TGTGCCAGCAGCTTGTCCCTAGCGGGTAGGAATGAGCAGTTCTTC
>NA|NA|13|TRBJ2-3|TRBV15
CATSGRYTDTQYF
TGTGCCACCAGCGGGAGATACACAGATACGCAGTATTTT
>NA|NA|11|TRBJ1-1|TRBV23-1
CAAGSNTEAFF
TGCGCCGCAGGGTCGAACACTGAAGCTTTCTTT
>NA|TRBD2|15|TRBJ2-2|TRBV6-5
CASSYLAGQAGELFF
TGTGCCAGCAGTTACTTAGCGGGGCAGGCCGGGGAGCTGTTTTTT
>NA|TRBD1|14|TRBJ1-4|TRBV27
CASSSDRGNEKLFF
TGTGCCAGCAGTTCCGACAGGGGGAATGAAAAACTGTTTTTT
>NA|TRBD1|15|TRBJ1-2|TRBV18
CASSLGQGDSYGYTF
TGTGCCAGCTCACTTGGACAGGGCGACTCCTATGGCTACACCTTC
>once|NA|13|TRBJ1-1|TRBV5-1
CASSLAGNTEAFF
TGCGCCAGCAGCTTAGCCGGGAACACTGAAGCTTTCTTT
>NA|TRBD1|16|TRBJ2-3|TRBV7-9
CASSPWVQGDGDTQYF
TGTGCCAGCAGCCCTTGGGTACAGGGGGATGGAGATACGCAGTATTTT
>NA|NA|16|TRBJ2-7|TRBV24-1
CATSLVRCRDSYEQYF
TGTGCCACCAGTTTGGTTCGGTGCCGAGACTCCTACGAGCAGTACTTC
>NA|NA|13|TRBJ1-3|TRBV28
CASRRQAGNTIYF
TGTGCCAGCAGGCGACAGGCTGGAAACACCATATATTTT
>NA|NA|15|TRBJ2-7|TRBV7-9
CASSPWTPEEPEQYF
TGTGCCAGCAGCCCATGGACCCCGGAGGAGCCCGAGCAGTACTTC
>once|TRBD2|14|TRBJ2-5|TRBV6-5
CASNLLAGQETQYF
TGTGCCAGCAACCTACTAGCGGGGCAAGAGACCCAGTACTTC
>NA|NA|14|TRBJ2-5|TRBV24-1
CATPRRAPAETQYF
TGTGCCACGCCGCGGCGAGCGCCTGCGGAGACCCAGTACTTC
>NA|TRBD2|15|TRBJ2-1|TRBV6-5
CASTLLAGGLGEQFF
TGTGCCAGCACCCTACTAGCGGGGGGACTAGGTGAGCAGTTCTTC
>NA|NA|15|TRBJ1-5|TRBV28
CASTLGWDTYQPQHF
TGTGCCAGCACCCTGGGGTGGGACACCTATCAGCCCCAGCATTTT
>NA|TRBD1|15|TRBJ2-1|TRBV13
CASSSRGFNYNEQFF
TGTGCCAGCAGCTCCAGGGGGTTTAACTACAATGAGCAGTTCTTC
>NA|TRBD1|15|TRBJ2-2|TRBV2
CASSAGTVNTGELFF
TGTGCCAGCAGTGCTGGGACAGTGAACACCGGGGAGCTGTTTTTT
>NA|NA|16|TRBJ2-1|TRBV4-3
CASSPRVTPNLNEQFF
TGCGCCAGCAGCCCACGGGTAACCCCGAATTTGAATGAGCAGTTCTTC
>NA|TRBD1|14|TRBJ1-4|TRBV6-6
CASSPGQSNEKLFF
TGTGCCAGCAGCCCGGGACAGTCTAATGAAAAACTGTTTTTT
>NA|TRBD1|15|TRBJ1-4|TRBV5-1
CASSGAGGAGEKLFF
TGCGCCAGCAGCGGCGCAGGGGGCGCAGGTGAAAAACTGTTTTTT
>NA|TRBD1|15|TRBJ1-1|TRBV25-1
CASSGAGGADTEAFF
TGTGCCAGCAGTGGGGCAGGGGGCGCGGACACTGAAGCTTTCTTT
>once|TRBD2|17|TRBJ2-2|TRBV3-1/TRBV3-2
CASSQLGRREDNGELFF
TGTGCCAGCAGCCAACTAGGGCGGCGGGAGGATAACGGGGAGCTGTTTTTT
>NA|TRBD2|15|TRBJ2-1|TRBV30
CAWSRRLADYNEQFF
TGTGCCTGGAGCCGGAGGCTAGCGGACTACAATGAGCAGTTCTTC
>NA|NA|15|TRBJ1-3|TRBV9
CASSASQDSGNTIYF
TGTGCCAGCAGCGCCTCACAGGACTCTGGAAACACCATATATTTT
>NA|NA|16|TRBJ2-4|TRBV4-1
CASSQGMVSRGNIQYF
TGCGCCAGCAGCCAAGGCATGGTGTCCCGAGGGAACATTCAGTACTTC
>NA|NA|16|TRBJ2-5|TRBV24-1
CATSSNLLDRQETQYF
TGTGCCACCAGCTCCAATCTCTTGGACAGACAAGAGACCCAGTACTTC
>NA|TRBD1|15|TRBJ2-3|TRBV5-1
CASSLTGTDTDTQYF
TGCGCCAGCAGCTTGACCGGGACAGACACAGATACGCAGTATTTT
>NA|TRBD1|15|TRBJ1-2|TRBV4-2
CASSQDKDRVLGYTF
TGTGCCAGCAGCCAAGATAAGGACAGGGTGCTTGGCTACACCTTC
>NA|TRBD2|15|TRBJ2-7|TRBV6-5
CASSYSSGGSYEQYF
TGTGCCAGCAGTTACTCTAGCGGGGGCTCCTACGAGCAGTACTTC
>NA|TRBD1|14|TRBJ1-4|TRBV30
CALSTGGKGEKLFF
TGTGCCTTATCAACAGGGGGCAAGGGTGAAAAACTGTTTTTT
>NA|NA|15|TRBJ2-5|TRBV7-9
CASSLARTRQETQYF
TGTGCCAGCAGCTTAGCGAGAACGAGACAAGAGACCCAGTACTTC